Below are 12 T cell receptor beta chains sequenced from a single sample in a study of CD8+ T cells in alopecia areata. Treatment noted: oral pan-JAK inhibitor, 5-10 mg twice daily. Extraction of RNA preceded its reverse transcription into cDNA, which served as the sequencing template. Data came from immunoSEQ multiplex PCR; TCRdb stores just in-frame clones and leaves some out. The sample records around 97,000 clones, 85% to 90% being singletons. This specimen consisted of CD8+ T cells sorted from blood, obtained at roughly week 30, from a patient treated with tofacitinib. All receptors derive from a human donor with alopecia areata.

The chain is built from TRBV27 and TRBJ2-7; D might be TRBD1 (5 bases). The germline gives CDR1 MNHEY, CDR2 SMNVEV (reference sequence). The V and J ends lost 4 bases and 0 bases respectively, with 10 bases between them. The CDR3 sequence is 14 residues long. DNA for the CDR3: TGTGCCAGCAGTTACCAGCAGGGCTCCTACGAGCAGTACTTC. Its protein product is CASSYQQGSYEQYF.

The V and J genes are TRBV7-9 and TRBJ2-5; 10 bases match TRBD2. CDR3 length: 14 residues. The junction had 5 bases not matched to a gene; V was cut back by 1 base and J by 9 bases. Germline-derived CDR1 and CDR2 are SEHNR and FQNEAQ (reference sequence). The CDR3 sequence: CASSLESLAGAQYF. CDR3 bases: TGTGCCAGCAGCTTAGAAAGTCTAGCGGGAGCCCAGTACTTC.

The V gene is TRBV11-2, the J gene TRBJ2-3; the D is unclear. This CDR3 is 13 amino acids long. Germline-derived CDR1 and CDR2 are SGHAT and FQNNGV. V was pared by 4 bases and J by 5 bases, with 10 bases between. CDR3 protein: CASSSRPEDTQYF. The CDR3 DNA reads as TGTGCCAGCAGCTCCCGGCCCGAAGATACGCAGTATTTT.

The CDR3 DNA follows: TGTGCCATCAGTGAGCGACAGGGGACAGATACGCAGTATTTT. Translated, it gives CAISERQGTDTQYF. The chain recombines TRBV10-3 with TRBJ2-3; 8 bases agree with TRBD1. CDR1 ENHRY and CDR2 SYGVKD come from the germline V gene. V gave up 2 bases and J gave up 3 bases; unmatched junction bases: 1. The CDR3 is 14 residues long.

This chain joins TRBV6-5 and TRBJ2-7; D possibly corresponds to TRBD2 (5 bases). V was clipped by 6 bases and J by 1 base, with 16 bases between them. The germline gives CDR1 MNHEY, CDR2 SVGAGI. There are 15 residues in the CDR3. The CDR3 DNA is TGTGCCAGCAGGCCCCGGGGAGTTGGGTCCTACGAGCAGTACTTC. This codes for CASRPRGVGSYEQYF.

The J gene is TRBJ1-1, the V gene TRBV10-3; D uncertain. CDR1 ENHRY and CDR2 SYGVKD come from the germline V gene. This CDR3 has 15 residues. The V and J ends lost 2 bases and 1 base respectively, with 11 bases between them. DNA of the CDR3: TGTGCCATCAGTGAGGGAAGGGCGGGGAACACTGAAGCTTTCTTT. Translated: CAISEGRAGNTEAFF.

The chain uses TRBV10-3 and TRBJ2-7, with 8 bases fitting TRBD1. V gave up 3 bases and J gave up 6 bases; unmatched junction bases: 7. The CDR3 totals 14 residues. Germline V CDR1 and CDR2: ENHRY, SYGVKD. CDR3 coding DNA: TGTGCCATCAGTGATTCCAGGGGGCAGGGCGAGCAGTACTTC. Residues: CAISDSRGQGEQYF.

The V and J genes are TRBV11-2 and TRBJ2-3, with D unclear. This CDR3 contains 12 residues. V dropped 8 bases and J dropped 2 bases, with 8 bases sitting between them. Germline CDR1 is SGHAT and CDR2 is FQNNGV. This chain's CDR3 is CASSTYTDTQYF. The DNA of the CDR3 is TGTGCCAGCTCAACCTACACAGATACGCAGTATTTT. The complete variable domain, with remaining parts taken from reference TRBV11-2 and TRBJ2-3, reads EAGVAQSPRYKIIEKRQSVAFWCNPISGHATLYWYQQILGQGPKLLIQFQNNGVVDDSQLPKDRFSAERLKGVDSTLKIQPAKLEDSAVYLCASSTYTDTQYFGPGTRLTVL.

The sample holds a few counts of this clone. The chain combines TRBV27 with TRBJ2-7, with 8 bases lining up with TRBD2. Germline lookup yields CDR1 MNHEY and CDR2 SMNVEV (reference sequence). The CDR3 length is 16 residues. Unmatched junction bases numbered 11, after V lost 5 bases and J lost 2 bases. This CDR3 is CASSPSGGDRTYEQYF. In DNA form, the CDR3 reads TGTGCCAGCAGTCCTTCCGGGGGGGACCGGACCTACGAGCAGTACTTC.

This clone was observed a few times. V gene TRBV19 combines with J gene TRBJ2-7, with D tentatively TRBD1 (6 bases). The V and J ends lost 2 bases and 4 bases respectively, with 15 bases between them. The germline gives CDR1 LNHDA, CDR2 SQIVND (reference sequence). CDR3 size: 15 residues. Here the CDR3 reads CASSIYPGTPYEQYF. The CDR3 DNA sequence: TGTGCCAGTAGTATATATCCCGGGACACCGTACGAGCAGTACTTC.

The chain joins TRBV4-2 to TRBJ2-5; D is tentatively TRBD1 or TRBD2 (5 bases each). Germline V CDR1 and CDR2: LGHNA, YNFKEQ. The CDR3 runs to 17 residues. The V end lost 4 bases, the J end lost 3 bases, and 21 bases lay between the germline ends. The CDR3 here is CASSLGVVGQGEETQYF. In nucleotides, the CDR3 is TGTGCCAGCAGCCTGGGAGTGGTTGGGCAGGGTGAAGAGACCCAGTACTTC.

V gene TRBV5-1 combines with J gene TRBJ2-4; 9 bases map to TRBD1. Trimming removed 4 bases from V and 0 bases from J; junction bases left unmatched: 5. CDR3 size: 16 residues. Per germline, CDR1 SGHRS and CDR2 YFSETQ. CDR3 in amino acids: CASSPGTGLAKNIQYF. In nucleotides, the CDR3 is TGCGCCAGCAGCCCGGGGACAGGGCTAGCCAAAAACATTCAGTACTTC.